Listed below are T cell receptor beta chains from one sample, sequenced in a study of cytomegalovirus exposure and HLA in healthy donors. TCRdb's table, derived via immunoSEQ multiplex PCR, lists solely in-frame clones and lacks some. The sample includes approximately 79,000 clones, 60% to 85% of them seen just once. The specimen was PBMCs. Receptors were obtained from a male donor in good health and CMV-seropositive. The CDR3 runs from the conserved cysteine through the conserved F or W. The D gene is left open where the match is weak. Rows give clone size only sometimes, using once, few, many, or a class for an expanded clone.

D: -; size: -; J: TRBJ2-7; V: TRBV19; CDR3: CASSIIGQGSDEQYF; DNA: TGTGCCAGTAGTATAATCGGGCAGGGGAGCGACGAGCAGTACTTC
D: -; size: few; J: TRBJ1-1; V: TRBV9; CDR3: CASSVGGSTEAFF; DNA: TGTGCCAGCAGCGTAGGCGGATCCACTGAAGCTTTCTTT
D: -; size: -; J: TRBJ1-1; V: TRBV4-2; CDR3: CASSAQAGFEAFF; DNA: TGTGCCAGCAGCGCGCAGGCGGGGTTTGAGGCTTTCTTT
D: TRBD1; size: -; J: TRBJ2-7; V: TRBV28; CDR3: CASSTQGAHQNEQYF; DNA: TGTGCCAGCAGTACCCAGGGGGCTCATCAGAACGAGCAGTACTTC
D: -; size: once; J: TRBJ2-7; V: TRBV7-2; CDR3: CASSFASTGPIYEQYF; DNA: TGTGCCAGCAGCTTCGCTAGTACAGGGCCGATCTACGAGCAGTACTTC
D: -; size: -; J: TRBJ2-7; V: TRBV6-4; CDR3: CASSLPCRGHEQYF; DNA: TGTGCCAGCAGCCTTCCCTGTAGGGGCCACGAGCAGTACTTC
D: TRBD2; size: -; J: TRBJ2-1; V: TRBV27; CDR3: CASSFSGGSSYNEQFF; DNA: TGTGCCAGCAGTTTTAGCGGGGGGAGCTCCTACAATGAGCAGTTCTTC
D: TRBD2; size: -; J: TRBJ2-7; V: TRBV2; CDR3: CASSEMREDYEQYF; DNA: TGTGCCAGCAGTGAAATGCGGGAGGACTACGAGCAGTACTTC
D: -; size: -; J: TRBJ2-6; V: TRBV7-2; CDR3: CASSLVGSTLGANVLTF; DNA: TGTGCCAGCAGCTTAGTGGGCTCAACCCTCGGGGCCAACGTCCTGACTTTC
D: -; size: -; J: TRBJ1-4; V: TRBV6-1; CDR3: CASSQEQGVHEKLFF; DNA: TGTGCCAGCAGCCAGGAACAGGGAGTACATGAAAAACTGTTTTTT
D: -; size: -; J: TRBJ1-2; V: TRBV9; CDR3: CASSTGQRASYTF; DNA: TGTGCCAGCAGCACCGGACAGCGCGCAAGCTACACCTTC
D: -; size: -; J: TRBJ2-5; V: TRBV6-4; CDR3: CASSDSEGDPQYF; DNA: TGTGCCAGCAGTGACTCTGAGGGAGATCCCCAGTACTTC
D: -; size: -; J: TRBJ1-6; V: TRBV7-2; CDR3: CASSLVRVGGNSPLHF; DNA: TGTGCCAGCAGCTTAGTACGGGTAGGAGGTAATTCACCCCTCCACTTT
D: TRBD1; size: -; J: TRBJ2-7; V: TRBV11-2; CDR3: CASSLARDSFYEQYF; DNA: TGTGCCAGCAGCTTAGCCCGGGACAGTTTCTACGAGCAGTACTTC
D: TRBD1; size: -; J: TRBJ1-1; V: TRBV7-9; CDR3: CSSSLRQGYTEAFF; DNA: TGTTCCAGCAGCTTACGACAGGGGTACACTGAAGCTTTCTTT
D: -; size: -; J: TRBJ1-6; V: TRBV30; CDR3: CAWSVNGDNSPLHF; DNA: TGTGCCTGGAGTGTAAACGGAGATAATTCACCCCTCCACTTT
D: -; size: few; J: TRBJ2-7; V: TRBV7-9; CDR3: CASSPGGLGEQYF; DNA: TGTGCCAGCAGCCCGGGGGGCTTGGGGGAGCAGTACTTC
D: -; size: once; J: TRBJ1-5; V: TRBV7-9; CDR3: CAIGGGGNSNQPQHF; DNA: TGTGCCATCGGGGGGGGTGGAAATAGCAATCAGCCCCAGCATTTT
D: -; size: -; J: TRBJ1-1; V: TRBV25-1; CDR3: CASRKNQGYTEAFF; DNA: TGTGCCAGCAGAAAAAACCAGGGGTACACTGAAGCTTTCTTT
D: -; size: once; J: TRBJ2-2; V: TRBV27; CDR3: CASSWRTGELFF; DNA: TGTGCCAGCAGCTGGCGGACCGGGGAGCTGTTTTTT
D: -; size: -; J: TRBJ1-1; V: TRBV19; CDR3: CASGNGEAFF; DNA: TGTGCCAGTGGTAACGGTGAAGCTTTCTTT
D: TRBD2; size: -; J: TRBJ2-1; V: TRBV27; CDR3: CASSSGGPAYNEQFF; DNA: TGTGCCAGCAGTTCGGGGGGGCCCGCCTACAATGAGCAGTTCTTC
D: -; size: -; J: TRBJ2-1; V: TRBV7-9; CDR3: CASSRAIGGKGGEQFF; DNA: TGTGCCAGCAGCCGAGCTATAGGGGGTAAGGGCGGTGAGCAGTTCTTC
D: -; size: -; J: TRBJ2-7; V: TRBV10-3; CDR3: CAIGGPGRTGEQYF; DNA: TGTGCCATCGGTGGCCCAGGCCGAACGGGGGAGCAGTACTTC
D: -; size: -; J: TRBJ1-2; V: TRBV7-2; CDR3: CASSPEDTRGYTF; DNA: TGTGCCAGCAGCCCCGAGGACACGAGGGGCTACACCTTC
D: TRBD1; size: -; J: TRBJ2-2; V: TRBV4-2; CDR3: CASSQVYRGQSGELFF; DNA: TGTGCCAGCAGCCAAGTATACAGGGGGCAAAGCGGGGAGCTGTTTTTT
D: -; size: once; J: TRBJ2-6; V: TRBV6-1; CDR3: CASSENDHRSAGANVLTF; DNA: TGTGCCAGCAGTGAAAATGATCACCGTAGCGCTGGGGCCAACGTCCTGACTTTC
D: -; size: few; J: TRBJ2-7; V: TRBV11-3; CDR3: CASSFGGGEQYF; DNA: TGTGCCAGCAGCTTCGGGGGTGGCGAGCAGTACTTC
D: TRBD1; size: -; J: TRBJ2-7; V: TRBV15; CDR3: CATSSRTGGYEQYF; DNA: TGTGCCACCAGCAGCCGGACAGGGGGTTACGAGCAGTACTTC
D: TRBD2; size: -; J: TRBJ2-1; V: TRBV5-1; CDR3: CASSAGLGHNEQFF; DNA: TGCGCCAGCAGCGCCGGACTAGGGCACAATGAGCAGTTCTTC
D: -; size: -; J: TRBJ2-5; V: TRBV2; CDR3: CASSEGVAKQETQYF; DNA: TGTGCCAGCAGTGAAGGGGTAGCGAAACAAGAGACCCAGTACTTC
D: TRBD1; size: few; J: TRBJ1-1; V: TRBV30; CDR3: CAWSDKDRDAAFF; DNA: TGTGCCTGGAGTGACAAGGACAGGGATGCGGCTTTCTTT
D: TRBD2; size: once; J: TRBJ2-7; V: TRBV11-2; CDR3: CASSFWEGHYEQYF; DNA: TGTGCCAGCAGCTTTTGGGAGGGCCATTACGAGCAGTACTTC
D: TRBD1; size: -; J: TRBJ2-7; V: TRBV5-5; CDR3: CASSLISRTGSYEQYF; DNA: TGTGCCAGCAGCTTGATTTCGCGGACAGGATCCTACGAGCAGTACTTC
D: -; size: once; J: TRBJ1-5; V: TRBV28; CDR3: CASTTKRGGAQTQHF; DNA: TGTGCCAGCACCACAAAACGGGGGGGAGCGCAAACCCAGCATTTT
D: TRBD2; size: -; J: TRBJ2-2; V: TRBV10-3; CDR3: CAISVSSGGFTGELFF; DNA: TGTGCCATCAGTGTTAGTAGCGGGGGGTTCACCGGGGAGCTGTTTTTT
D: TRBD1; size: -; J: TRBJ2-2; V: TRBV25-1; CDR3: CASSESGTGLVGELFF; DNA: TGTGCCAGCAGTGAATCCGGGACAGGGTTGGTCGGGGAGCTGTTTTTT
D: -; size: few; J: TRBJ2-7; V: TRBV6-1; CDR3: CASTVSGFPEQYF; DNA: TGTGCCAGCACTGTCTCAGGGTTCCCCGAGCAGTACTTC
D: -; size: -; J: TRBJ1-5; V: TRBV21-1; CDR3: CASSTRLWTDNQPQHF; DNA: TGTGCCAGCAGCACCAGACTCTGGACAGACAATCAGCCCCAGCATTTT
D: TRBD1; size: -; J: TRBJ1-5; V: TRBV4-1; CDR3: CASSQVGVGTGRFGSNQPQHF; DNA: TGCGCCAGCAGCCAAGTAGGAGTTGGGACAGGGAGATTTGGGAGCAATCAGCCCCAGCATTTT
D: TRBD2; size: -; J: TRBJ2-1; V: TRBV27; CDR3: CASSETIAGGYNEQFF; DNA: TGTGCCAGCAGTGAAACTATAGCGGGAGGTTACAATGAGCAGTTCTTC
D: -; size: -; J: TRBJ2-2; V: TRBV19; CDR3: CASSGVGTGELFF; DNA: TGTGCCAGTTCGGGGGTGGGCACCGGGGAGCTGTTTTTT
D: TRBD1; size: once; J: TRBJ1-1; V: TRBV20-1; CDR3: CSAHRGTEAFF; DNA: TGCAGTGCCCACAGGGGAACTGAAGCTTTCTTT
D: -; size: -; J: TRBJ2-7; V: TRBV10-3; CDR3: CAISPTGTSEQYF; DNA: TGTGCCATCAGTCCCACAGGGACGAGCGAGCAGTACTTC
D: -; size: -; J: TRBJ2-2; V: TRBV27; CDR3: CASSNLRGTGELFF; DNA: TGTGCCAGCAGCAACTTGCGGGGCACCGGGGAGCTGTTTTTT
D: -; size: -; J: TRBJ2-7; V: TRBV27; CDR3: CASRRSGLVSEQYF; DNA: TGTGCCAGCAGAAGAAGCGGACTCGTTTCCGAGCAGTACTTC
D: TRBD1; size: -; J: TRBJ2-4; V: TRBV10-3; CDR3: CAISGQGAGNIQYF; DNA: TGTGCCATCAGTGGACAGGGGGCCGGGAACATTCAGTACTTC
D: -; size: -; J: TRBJ2-7; V: TRBV9; CDR3: CASSGSVGYEQYF; DNA: TGTGCCAGCAGCGGTTCCGTCGGCTACGAGCAGTACTTC
D: -; size: -; J: TRBJ1-1; V: TRBV11-3; CDR3: CASSLEGGRGTEAFF; DNA: TGTGCCAGCAGCTTAGAGGGGGGAAGGGGTACTGAAGCTTTCTTT
D: TRBD2; size: -; J: TRBJ2-1; V: TRBV10-3; CDR3: CAMAGPGTSVSLGLNEQFF; DNA: TGTGCCATGGCGGGGCCCGGGACTAGCGTGTCTCTAGGCCTTAATGAGCAGTTCTTC
D: -; size: -; J: TRBJ2-1; V: TRBV19; CDR3: CASSAIHINEQFF; DNA: TGTGCCAGTAGTGCAATACATATCAATGAGCAGTTCTTC
D: -; size: -; J: TRBJ2-7; V: TRBV27; CDR3: CASSLDRLSYYEQYF; DNA: TGTGCCAGCAGTCTCGACAGGTTGAGCTACTACGAGCAGTACTTC